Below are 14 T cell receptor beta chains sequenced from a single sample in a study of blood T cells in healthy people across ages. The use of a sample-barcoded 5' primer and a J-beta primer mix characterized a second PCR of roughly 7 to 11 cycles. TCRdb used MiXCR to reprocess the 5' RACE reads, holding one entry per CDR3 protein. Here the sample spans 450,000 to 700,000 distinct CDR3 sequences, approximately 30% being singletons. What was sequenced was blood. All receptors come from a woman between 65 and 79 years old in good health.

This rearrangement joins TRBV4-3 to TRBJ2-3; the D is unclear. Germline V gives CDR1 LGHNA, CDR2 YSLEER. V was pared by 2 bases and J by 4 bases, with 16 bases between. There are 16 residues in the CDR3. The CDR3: CASSQNPSEVSDTQYF. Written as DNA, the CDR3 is TGCGCCAGCAGCCAAAACCCATCCGAGGTGTCAGATACGCAGTATTTT.

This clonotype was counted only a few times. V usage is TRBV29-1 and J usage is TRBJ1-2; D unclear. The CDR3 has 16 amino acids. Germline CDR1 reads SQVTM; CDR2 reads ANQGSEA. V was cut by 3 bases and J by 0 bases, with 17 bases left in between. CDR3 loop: CSVDRLRGKANYGYTF. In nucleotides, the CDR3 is TGCAGCGTTGATAGGTTGCGAGGCAAAGCTAACTATGGCTACACCTTC.

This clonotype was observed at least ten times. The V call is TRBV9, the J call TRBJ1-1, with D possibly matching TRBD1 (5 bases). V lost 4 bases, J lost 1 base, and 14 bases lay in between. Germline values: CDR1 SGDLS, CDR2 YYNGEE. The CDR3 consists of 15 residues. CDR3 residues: CASSFRDGQNTEAFF. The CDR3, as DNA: TGTGCCAGCAGCTTCCGGGACGGACAGAACACTGAAGCTTTCTTT.

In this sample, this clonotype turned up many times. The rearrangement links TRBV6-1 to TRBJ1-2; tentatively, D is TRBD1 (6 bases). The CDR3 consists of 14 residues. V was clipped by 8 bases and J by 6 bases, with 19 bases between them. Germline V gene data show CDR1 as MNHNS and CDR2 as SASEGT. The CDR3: CASLQGAIVDGYTF. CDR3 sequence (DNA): TGTGCCAGCCTACAGGGAGCAATCGTTGATGGCTACACCTTC.

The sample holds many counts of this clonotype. The CDR3 reads CASSPGQGSNQPQHF. In DNA, the CDR3 is TGTGCCAGCTCACCAGGACAGGGAAGCAATCAGCCCCAGCATTTT. J is TRBJ1-5 and V is TRBV18; 8 bases line up with TRBD1. Germline-derived CDR1 and CDR2 are KGHSH and LQKENI. This CDR3 comprises 15 residues. The V gene end was trimmed by 2 bases and the J gene end by 1 base; junction bases not matched to a gene: 1.

CDR3 in DNA: TGTGCCAGCAGTCTACTAGACCCGGGTACAGATACGCAGTATTTT. Its protein product is CASSLLDPGTDTQYF. The chain combines TRBV6-5 with TRBJ2-3, with D possibly TRBD2 on 5 matching bases. V was shortened by 5 bases and J by 3 bases, with 15 bases between the two germline ends. The CDR3 covers 15 residues. Germline loops: CDR1 MNHEY, CDR2 SVGAGI.

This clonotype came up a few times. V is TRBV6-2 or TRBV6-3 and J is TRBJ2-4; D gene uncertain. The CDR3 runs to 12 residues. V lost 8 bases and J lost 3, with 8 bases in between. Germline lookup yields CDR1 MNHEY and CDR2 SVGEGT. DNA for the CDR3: TGTGCCAGCGGGATCTACAAAAACATTCAGTACTTC. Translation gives CASGIYKNIQYF.

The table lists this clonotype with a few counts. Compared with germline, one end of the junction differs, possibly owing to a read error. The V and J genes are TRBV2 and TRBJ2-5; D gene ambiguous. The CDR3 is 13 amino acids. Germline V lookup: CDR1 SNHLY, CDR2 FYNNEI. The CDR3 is CASRGGSQGTQYF. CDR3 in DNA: TGTGCCAGCAGAGGCGGCTCCCAAGGGACCCAGTACTTC.

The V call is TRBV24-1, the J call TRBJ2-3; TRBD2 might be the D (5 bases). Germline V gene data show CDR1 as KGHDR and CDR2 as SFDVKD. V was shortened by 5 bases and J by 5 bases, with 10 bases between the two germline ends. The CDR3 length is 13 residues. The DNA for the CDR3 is TGTGCCACCAGTGGGGTAGCGCAAGATACGCAGTATTTT. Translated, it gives CATSGVAQDTQYF.

CDR3 nucleotides: TGTGCCAGCAGCTTAGGGCTAGCGGCCCAAGAGACCCAGTACTTC. Amino acid sequence: CASSLGLAAQETQYF. The chain is built from TRBV7-2 and TRBJ2-7, with 7 bases lining up with TRBD2. The J call may be faulty, since TRBJ2-5 better matches the DNA end. The V gene's germline CDR1 is SGHTA and CDR2 FQGNSA. The CDR3 has 15 amino acids.

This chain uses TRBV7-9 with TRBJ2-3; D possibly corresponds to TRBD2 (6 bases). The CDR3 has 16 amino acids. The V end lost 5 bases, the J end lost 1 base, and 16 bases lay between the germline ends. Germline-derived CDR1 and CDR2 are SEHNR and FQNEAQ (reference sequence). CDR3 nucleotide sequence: TGTGCCAGCAGCGGGGAGCCTTGGGGGGGCACAGATACGCAGTATTTT. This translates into CASSGEPWGGTDTQYF.

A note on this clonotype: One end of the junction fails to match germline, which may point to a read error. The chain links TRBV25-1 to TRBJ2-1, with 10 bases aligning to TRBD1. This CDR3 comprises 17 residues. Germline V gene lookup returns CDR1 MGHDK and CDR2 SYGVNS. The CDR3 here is CASSEFTGTGVDNERFF. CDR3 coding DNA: TGTGCCAGCAGTGAATTCACGGGGACAGGGGTAGACAATGAGCGGTTCTTC.

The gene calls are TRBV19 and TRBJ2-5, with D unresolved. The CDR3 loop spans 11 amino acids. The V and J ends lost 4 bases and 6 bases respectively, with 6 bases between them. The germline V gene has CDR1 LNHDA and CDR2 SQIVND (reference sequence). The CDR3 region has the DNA TGTGCCAGTAGTAGTCGGCAGACCCAGTACTTC. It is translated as CASSSRQTQYF.

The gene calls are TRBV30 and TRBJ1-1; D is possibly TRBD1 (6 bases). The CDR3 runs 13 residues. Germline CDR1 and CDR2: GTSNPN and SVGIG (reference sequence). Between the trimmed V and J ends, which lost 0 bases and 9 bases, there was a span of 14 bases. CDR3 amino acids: CAWSVYGGAKAFF. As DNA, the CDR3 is TGTGCCTGGAGTGTATATGGGGGGGCGAAAGCTTTCTTT. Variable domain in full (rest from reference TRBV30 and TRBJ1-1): SQTIHQWPATLVQPVGSPLSLECTVEGTSNPNLYWYRQAAGRGLQLLFYSVGIGQISSEVPQNLSASRPQDRQFILSSKKLLLSDSGFYLCAWSVYGGAKAFFGQGTRLTVV.